Detailed here is one T cell receptor (beta chain). This clonotype appeared a single time. This receptor's antigen is unknown. A read error may produce the germline difference seen at one junction end. This sample was taken from a study of post-analysis software for immune sequencing data (dated by TCRdb to about 2015). As for the study more broadly: Recorded disease courses included relapsing-remitting, secondary progressive and progressive-relapsing multiple sclerosis, with some patients lacking subtype annotation. A subset of samples was prepared in parallel using single-end sample barcoding, then pooled and co-amplified after Illumina adapter ligation. Patient repertoires were compared against 10 to 12 previously published healthy control repertoires from donors aged roughly 6 to 26 years.

To demonstrate the VDJtools post-analysis software, TCR beta repertoires were profiled from the peripheral blood of about 13 young patients with multiple sclerosis. The multiple sclerosis patients were children and adolescents between roughly 6 and 17 years of age. Including the terminal cysteine and phenylalanine, the CDR3 comprises 15 residues. CDR3 DNA only is kept here, 45 bases in frame from base 1. Looking up the germline V gene (reference sequence) yields CDR1 SSHAT and CDR2 FNYEAQ. Library method: PCR. Sequencing was carried out with an Illumina HiSeq 2500. To reduce PCR and sequencing biases, unique molecular identifiers were incorporated into the TCR beta cDNA libraries. Approximately 500,000 cDNA molecules were obtained per 1 to 10 million input T cells, so each molecule approximated one T cell. The patient libraries were prepared and sequenced with the same protocol used for the earlier healthy control dataset. Within a given batch, samples were prepared together, multiplexed and sequenced on the same HiSeq lane. The study's own analysis went as follows. Raw barcoded reads were processed with MIGEC, discarding single-read molecular identifier groups before consensus assembly and CDR3 extraction. Clonotype tables were post-analysed with VDJtools, normalizing diversity by down-sampling all datasets to the smallest sample size. Repertoire overlap clustering matched CDR3 amino acid but not nucleotide sequences to correct batch-related cross-sample contamination. The public reads were reprocessed in TCRdb via fastp at Q25 and MiXCR, keeping in-frame beta chains. Rows with one shared CDR3 protein collapse into an entry with the most common genes and DNA. TCRdb's processing, not the study's, gives the V and J calls here. This sample lists 350,000 to 500,000 distinct CDR3 sequences; roughly 40% were detected once. About 8% of the sample goes to the ten largest clones.

The paper's findings and limits, for the study overall: The multiple sclerosis patient group was slightly younger than the control group. Normalized Chao1 diversity was significantly lower in multiple sclerosis patients than controls, suggesting substantial peripheral T-cell clonal expansion. Significantly higher frequencies in patients than in controls were found for about five TRBV segments, including TRBV5-6, TRBV5-1 and TRBV20-1. Direct clustering with F measure revealed strong co-clustering of samples prepared in the same batch, which led to a batch-effect correction.

Sequencing was carried out using blood. The sequence links TRBV7-7 to TRBJ2-1, with 7 junctional bases fitting TRBD2. This clonotype originated in a girl aged 2 to 9 with multiple sclerosis. The DNA is TGTGCTAGCAGCTTACAAGCGGGGCCCCGGAATGAGCAGTTCTTC. Its coded protein is CASSLQAGPRNEQFF. The full variable domain, completed from the reference TRBV7-7 and TRBJ2-1 proteins outside the CDR3, reads GAGVSQSPRYKVTKRGQDVTLRCDPISSHATLYWYQQALGQGPEFLTYFNYEAQPDKSGLPSDRFSAERPEGSISTLTIQRTEQRDSAMYRCASSLQAGPRNEQFFGPGTRLTVL.